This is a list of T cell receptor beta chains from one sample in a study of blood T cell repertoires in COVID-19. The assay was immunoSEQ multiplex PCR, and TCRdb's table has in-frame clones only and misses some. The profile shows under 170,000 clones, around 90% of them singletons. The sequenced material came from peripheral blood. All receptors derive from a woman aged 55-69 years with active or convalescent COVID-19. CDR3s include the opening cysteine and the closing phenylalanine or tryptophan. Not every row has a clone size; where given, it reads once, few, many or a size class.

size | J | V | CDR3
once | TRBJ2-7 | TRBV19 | CASQLTLGRGGSYEQYF
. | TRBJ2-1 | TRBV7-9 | CASSPMTGSVDNEQFF
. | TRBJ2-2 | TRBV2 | CASSVAVNTGELFF
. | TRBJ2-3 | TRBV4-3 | CASSQQVTDTQYF
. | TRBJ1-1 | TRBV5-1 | CASSPGTGGTEAFF
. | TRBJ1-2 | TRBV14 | CASSQVGARGYTF
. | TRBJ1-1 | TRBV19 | CASSIGPGSNTEAFF
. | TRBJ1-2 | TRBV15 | CATSREWTPANYGYTF
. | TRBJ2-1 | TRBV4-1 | CASSPATYNEQFF
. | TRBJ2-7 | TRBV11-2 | CASSYTGTAIYYEQYF
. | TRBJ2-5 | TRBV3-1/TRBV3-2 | CASSQVISGGWETQYF
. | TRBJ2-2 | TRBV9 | CASSAALVTGELFF
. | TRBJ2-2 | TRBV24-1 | CATSDSYRATGELFF
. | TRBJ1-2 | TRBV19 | CASSRDTGYYGYTF
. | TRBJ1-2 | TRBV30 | CAWSGTGRLYGYTF
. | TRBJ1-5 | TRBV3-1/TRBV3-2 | CASSQGLGSNQPQHF
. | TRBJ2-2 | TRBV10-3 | CAISPPRGGENTGELFF
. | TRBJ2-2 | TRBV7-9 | CASSLIGTGTTGELFF
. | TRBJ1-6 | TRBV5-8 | CASNGRTYNSPLHF
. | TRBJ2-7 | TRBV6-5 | CASSQTQGTTYEQYF
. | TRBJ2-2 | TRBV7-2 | CASSQIITGELFF
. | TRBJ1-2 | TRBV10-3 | CAISKTGDPNYGYTF
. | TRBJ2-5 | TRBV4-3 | CASSQDFTIQETQYF
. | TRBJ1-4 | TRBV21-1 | CASSNIITRGVKLFF
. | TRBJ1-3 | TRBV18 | CASSPPGQPGNTIYF
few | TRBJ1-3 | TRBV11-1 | CASSLGGFSGNTIYF
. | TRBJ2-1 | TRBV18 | CASSPRAGTGNYNEQFF
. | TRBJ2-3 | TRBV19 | CASSKERGGIDTQYF
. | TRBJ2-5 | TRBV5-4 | CASSRTSGNQETQYF
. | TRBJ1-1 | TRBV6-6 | CASSAGGGDTEAFF
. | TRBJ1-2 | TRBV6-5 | CASSSRSGYGYTF
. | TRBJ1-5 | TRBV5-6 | CASSLRQRNQPQHF
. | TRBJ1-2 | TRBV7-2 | CASSLTGTGISSGYTF
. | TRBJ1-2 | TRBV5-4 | CASSSITNSIGGYTF
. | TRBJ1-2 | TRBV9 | CASSDSEGLYGYTF
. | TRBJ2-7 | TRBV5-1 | CASSLAGGTGGRSSYEQYF
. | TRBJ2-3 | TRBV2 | CASSEGGQYTDTQYF
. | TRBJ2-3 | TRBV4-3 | CASSQEVGGRSDTQYF
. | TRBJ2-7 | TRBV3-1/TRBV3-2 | CASSPFGTSGDEQYF
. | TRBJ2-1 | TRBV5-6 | CASSFGAGAGEQFF
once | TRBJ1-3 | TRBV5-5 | CASSLEAGILTGNTIYF
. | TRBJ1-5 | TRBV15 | CATSRDPGARQPQHF
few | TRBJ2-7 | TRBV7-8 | CASSLAFYEQYF
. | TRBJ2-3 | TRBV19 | CASRRLAGSTDTQYF
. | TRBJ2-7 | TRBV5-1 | CASSVSRHDYEQYF
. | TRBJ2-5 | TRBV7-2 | CASKALRGGPGTQYF
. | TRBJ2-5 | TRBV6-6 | CASSYGGRETQYF
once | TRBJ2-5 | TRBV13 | CASSLGRPETQYF
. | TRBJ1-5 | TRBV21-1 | CASSKALRDTLGSNQPQHF
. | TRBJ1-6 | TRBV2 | CASRHTRTGGSPLHF
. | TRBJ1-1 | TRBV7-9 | CASSMRTWDRGNTEAFF
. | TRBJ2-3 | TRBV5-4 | CASTIRRLAGTDTQYF
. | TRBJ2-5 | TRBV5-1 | CASTRGETQYF
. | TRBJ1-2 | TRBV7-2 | CASSLANRERGYTF
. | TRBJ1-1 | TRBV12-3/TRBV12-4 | CASSQTGAPEAFF
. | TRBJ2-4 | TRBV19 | CASSDPGGKNIQYF